Detailed here is one T cell receptor beta chain. No antigen is known for it. Clones were read by immunoSEQ multiplex PCR, and TCRdb kept only the in-frame ones, dropping some. This table has 150,000 to 200,000 clones, 90% to 95% appearing once. This entry is derived from a study of T cell responses to AZD1222 COVID-19 vaccine. Points from the study as a whole: The study reported that nearly half of spike-specific TCRs target unmutated variant regions. Among the donors, most were white British and more were female, and clonal diversity was possibly underestimated. Baseline antibody screening turned up just a handful of seropositive AZD1222 recipients.

It was second doses at about 4 or about 12 weeks that were pooled. This receptor was taken from an adult who received the AZD1222 COVID-19 vaccine. The sequenced sample was peripheral blood, obtained 28 days after the second AZD1222 dose.

The CDR3 DNA follows: TGTGCCAGCAGTAACGCCGGGCTCAAGAACACTGAAGCTTTCTTT. Amino acids: CASSNAGLKNTEAFF. The chain couples TRBV28 to TRBJ1-1, with D unresolved. The CDR3 is 15 residues long. The germline CDR1 and CDR2 sequences are MDHEN and SYDVKM. The V and J ends lost 5 bases and 1 base respectively, with 14 bases between them. Together with reference TRBV28 and TRBJ1-1, the CDR3 gives the full variable domain: DVKVTQSSRYLVKRTGEKVFLECVQDMDHENMFWYRQDPGLGLRLIYFSYDVKMKEKGDIPEGYSVSREKKERFSLILESASTNQTSMYLCASSNAGLKNTEAFFGQGTRLTVV.